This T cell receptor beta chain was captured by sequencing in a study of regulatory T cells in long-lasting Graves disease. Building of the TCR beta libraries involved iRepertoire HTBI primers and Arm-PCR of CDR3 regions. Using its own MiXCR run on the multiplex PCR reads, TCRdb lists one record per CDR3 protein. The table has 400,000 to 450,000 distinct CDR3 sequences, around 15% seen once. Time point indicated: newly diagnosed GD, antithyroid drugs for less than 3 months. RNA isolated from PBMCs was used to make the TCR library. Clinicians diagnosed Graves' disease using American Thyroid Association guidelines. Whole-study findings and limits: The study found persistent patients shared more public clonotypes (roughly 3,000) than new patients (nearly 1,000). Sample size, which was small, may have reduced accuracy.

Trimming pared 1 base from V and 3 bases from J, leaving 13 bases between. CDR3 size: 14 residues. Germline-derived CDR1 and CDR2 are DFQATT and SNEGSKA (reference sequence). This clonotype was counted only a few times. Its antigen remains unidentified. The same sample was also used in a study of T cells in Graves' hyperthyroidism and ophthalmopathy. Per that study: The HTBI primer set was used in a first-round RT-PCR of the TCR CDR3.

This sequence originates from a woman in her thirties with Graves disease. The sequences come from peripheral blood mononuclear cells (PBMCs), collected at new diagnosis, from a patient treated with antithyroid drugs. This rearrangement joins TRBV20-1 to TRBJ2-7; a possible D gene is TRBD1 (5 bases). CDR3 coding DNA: TGCAGTGCTAGAGTGGACAAGCTGGGCTACGAGCAGTACTTC. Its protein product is CSARVDKLGYEQYF.